The sequence of this T cell receptor (beta chain) was determined in a study of OX40 agonist ivuxolimab in advanced cancers. In the study overall: Every 2 weeks, ivuxolimab was infused into the patients intravenously at between 0.01 and 10 mg/kg.

The protocol was immunoSEQ multiplex PCR, while the TCRdb copy is restricted to in-frame clones and leaves out a portion. Among about 67,000 clones, 75% to 85% were seen once, and the ten largest hold approximately 8%. Germline CDR1 and CDR2: MNHEY and SMNVEV (reference sequence). The CDR3 totals 13 residues. This clonotype originated in an adult with an advanced solid tumor such as melanoma, head and neck, liver or kidney cancer. Sequenced here: CD4+ or CD8+ T cells sorted from blood, sampled in a trial of the OX40 agonist ivuxolimab. The J gene is TRBJ2-5, the V gene TRBV27; D is uncertain. The J call may be faulty, since TRBJ2-7 better matches the DNA end. The CDR3 is CASSFSTPYEQYF. The CDR3 DNA reads TGTGCCAGCAGTTTTTCGACCCCCTACGAGCAGTACTTC.